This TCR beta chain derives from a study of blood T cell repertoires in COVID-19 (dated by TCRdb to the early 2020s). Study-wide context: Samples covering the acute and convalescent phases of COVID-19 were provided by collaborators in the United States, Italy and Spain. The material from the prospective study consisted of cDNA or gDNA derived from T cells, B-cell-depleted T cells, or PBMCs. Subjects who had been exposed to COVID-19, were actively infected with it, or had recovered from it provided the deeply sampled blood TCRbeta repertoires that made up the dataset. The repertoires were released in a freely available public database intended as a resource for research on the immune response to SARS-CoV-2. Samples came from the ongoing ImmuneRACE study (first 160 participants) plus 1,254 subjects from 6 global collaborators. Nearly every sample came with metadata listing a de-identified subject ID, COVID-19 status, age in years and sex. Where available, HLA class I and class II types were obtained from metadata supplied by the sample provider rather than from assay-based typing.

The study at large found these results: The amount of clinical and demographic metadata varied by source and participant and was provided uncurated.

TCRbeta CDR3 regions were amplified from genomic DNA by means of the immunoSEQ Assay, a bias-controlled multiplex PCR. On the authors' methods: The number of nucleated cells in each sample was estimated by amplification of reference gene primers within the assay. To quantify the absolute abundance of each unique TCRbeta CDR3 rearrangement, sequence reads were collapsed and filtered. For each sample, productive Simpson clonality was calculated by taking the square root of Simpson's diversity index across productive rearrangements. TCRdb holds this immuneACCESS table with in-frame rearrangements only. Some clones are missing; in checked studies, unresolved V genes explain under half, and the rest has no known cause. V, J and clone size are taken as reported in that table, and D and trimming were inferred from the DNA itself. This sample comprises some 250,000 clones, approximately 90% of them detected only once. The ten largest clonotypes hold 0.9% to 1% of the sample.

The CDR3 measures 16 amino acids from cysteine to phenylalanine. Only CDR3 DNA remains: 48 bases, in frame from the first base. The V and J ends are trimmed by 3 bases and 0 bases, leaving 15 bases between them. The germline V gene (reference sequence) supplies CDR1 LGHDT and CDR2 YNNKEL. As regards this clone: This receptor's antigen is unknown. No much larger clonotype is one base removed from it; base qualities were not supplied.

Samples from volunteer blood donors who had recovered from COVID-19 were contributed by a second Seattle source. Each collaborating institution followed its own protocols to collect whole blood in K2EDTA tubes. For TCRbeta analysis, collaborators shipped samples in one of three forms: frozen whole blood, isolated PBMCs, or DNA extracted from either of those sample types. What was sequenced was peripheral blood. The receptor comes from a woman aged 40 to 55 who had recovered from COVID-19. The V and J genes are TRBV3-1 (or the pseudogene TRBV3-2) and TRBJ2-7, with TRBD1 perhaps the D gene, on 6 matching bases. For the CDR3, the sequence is CASSQVDRPTSYEQYF. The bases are TGTGCCAGCAGCCAGGTGGACAGACCGACCTCCTACGAGCAGTACTTC.